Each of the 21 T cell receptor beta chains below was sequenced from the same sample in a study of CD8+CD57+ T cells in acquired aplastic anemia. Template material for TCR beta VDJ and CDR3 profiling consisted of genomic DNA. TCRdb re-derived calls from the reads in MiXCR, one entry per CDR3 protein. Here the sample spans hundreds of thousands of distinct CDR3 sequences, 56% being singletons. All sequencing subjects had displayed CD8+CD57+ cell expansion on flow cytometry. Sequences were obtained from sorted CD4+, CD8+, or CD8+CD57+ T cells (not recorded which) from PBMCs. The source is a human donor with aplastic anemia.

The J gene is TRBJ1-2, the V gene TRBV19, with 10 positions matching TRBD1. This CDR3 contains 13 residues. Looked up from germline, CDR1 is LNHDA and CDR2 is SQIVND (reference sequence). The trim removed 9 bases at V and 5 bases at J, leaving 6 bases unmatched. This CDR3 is CASRDRGGYGYTF. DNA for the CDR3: TGTGCCAGCCGGGACAGGGGTGGTTATGGCTACACCTTC.

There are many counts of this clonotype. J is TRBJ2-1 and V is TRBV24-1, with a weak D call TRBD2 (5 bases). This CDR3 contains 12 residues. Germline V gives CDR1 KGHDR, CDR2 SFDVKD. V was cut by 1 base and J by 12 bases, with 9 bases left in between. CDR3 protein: CATSDFTGSQFF. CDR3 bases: TGTGCCACCAGTGATTTTACGGGGTCGCAGTTCTTC.

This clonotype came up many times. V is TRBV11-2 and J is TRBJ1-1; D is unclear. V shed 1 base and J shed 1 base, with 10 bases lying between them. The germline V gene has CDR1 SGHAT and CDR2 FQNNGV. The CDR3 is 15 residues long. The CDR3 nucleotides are TGTGCCAGCAGCTTAGGAGCCAGCCCGAACACTGAAGCTTTCTTT. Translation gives CASSLGASPNTEAFF.

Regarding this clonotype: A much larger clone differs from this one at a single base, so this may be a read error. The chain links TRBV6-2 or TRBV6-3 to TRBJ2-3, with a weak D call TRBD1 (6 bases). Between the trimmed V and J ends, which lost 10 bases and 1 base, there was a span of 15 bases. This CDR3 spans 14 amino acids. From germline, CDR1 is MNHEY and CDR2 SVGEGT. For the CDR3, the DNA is TGTGCCAACAGGCCTACAGGGCGCACAGATACGCAGTATTTT. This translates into CANRPTGRTDTQYF.

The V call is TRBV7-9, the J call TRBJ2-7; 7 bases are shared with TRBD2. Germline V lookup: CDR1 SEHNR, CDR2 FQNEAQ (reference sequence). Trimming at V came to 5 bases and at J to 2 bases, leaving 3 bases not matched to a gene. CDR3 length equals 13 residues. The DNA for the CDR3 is TGTGCCAGCAGCGAGGGGACTACCTACGAGCAGTACTTC. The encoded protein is CASSEGTTYEQYF.

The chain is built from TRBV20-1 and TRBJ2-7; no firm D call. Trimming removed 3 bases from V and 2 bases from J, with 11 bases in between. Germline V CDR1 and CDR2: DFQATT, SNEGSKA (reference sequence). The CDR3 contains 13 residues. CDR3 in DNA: TGCAGTGCTAGTGGGCAGGCTCCCTACGAGCAGTACTTC. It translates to CSASGQAPYEQYF.

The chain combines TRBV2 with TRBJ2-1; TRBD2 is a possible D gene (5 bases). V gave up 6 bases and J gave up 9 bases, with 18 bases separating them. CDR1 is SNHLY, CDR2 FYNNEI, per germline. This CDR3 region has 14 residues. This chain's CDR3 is CASSNDFGVGEQFF. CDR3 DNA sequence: TGTGCCAGCAGCAACGATTTCGGGGTCGGTGAGCAGTTCTTC.

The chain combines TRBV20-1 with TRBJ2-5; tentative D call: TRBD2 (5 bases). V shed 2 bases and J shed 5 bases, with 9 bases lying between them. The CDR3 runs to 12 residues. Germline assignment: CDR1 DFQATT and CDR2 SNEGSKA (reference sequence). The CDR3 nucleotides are TGCAGTGCTAGAATTGGCGGGGAGACCCAGTACTTC. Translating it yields CSARIGGETQYF.

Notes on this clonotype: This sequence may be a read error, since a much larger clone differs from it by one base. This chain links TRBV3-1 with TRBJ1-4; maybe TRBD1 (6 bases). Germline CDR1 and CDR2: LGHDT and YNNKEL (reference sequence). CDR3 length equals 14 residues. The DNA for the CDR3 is TGTGCCAGCAGCCCAGGGGCAGGGGCTGAAAAACTGTCTTTT. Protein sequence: CASSPGAGAEKLSF.

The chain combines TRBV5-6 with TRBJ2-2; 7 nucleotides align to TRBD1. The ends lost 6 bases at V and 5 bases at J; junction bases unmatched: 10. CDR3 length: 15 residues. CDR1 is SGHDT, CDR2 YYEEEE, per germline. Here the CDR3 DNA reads TGTGCCAGCAATGTTGGGCAGGGGGTAACCGGGGAGCTGTTTTTT. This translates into CASNVGQGVTGELFF.

The CDR3 is CASRPTGENEQYF. In DNA form, the CDR3 reads TGTGCCAGCAGGCCGACAGGGGAAAACGAGCAGTACTTC. The rearrangement joins TRBV7-2 to TRBJ2-7; 8 bases line up with TRBD1. The CDR3 spans 13 residues. Per the germline V gene, CDR1 is SGHTA and CDR2 is FQGNSA. V dropped 6 bases and J dropped 5; count of bases not matched to a gene: 6.

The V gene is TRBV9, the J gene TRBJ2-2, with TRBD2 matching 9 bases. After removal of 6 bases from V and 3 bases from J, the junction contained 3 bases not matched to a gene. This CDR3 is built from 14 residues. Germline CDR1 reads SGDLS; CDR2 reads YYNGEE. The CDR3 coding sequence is TGTGCCAGCACCCTAGCGGGGTACACCGGGGAGCTGTTTTTT. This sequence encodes CASTLAGYTGELFF. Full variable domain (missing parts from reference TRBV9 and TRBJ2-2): DSGVTQTPKHLITATGQRVTLRCSPRSGDLSVYWYQQSLDQGLQFLIQYYNGEERAKGNILERFSAQQFPDLHSELNLSSLELGDSALYFCASTLAGYTGELFFGEGSRLTVL.

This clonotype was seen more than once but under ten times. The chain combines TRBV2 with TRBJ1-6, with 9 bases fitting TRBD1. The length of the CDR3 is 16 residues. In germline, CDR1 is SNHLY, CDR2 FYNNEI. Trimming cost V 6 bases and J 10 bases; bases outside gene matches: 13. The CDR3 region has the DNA TGTGCCAGCAGCACTAAGCTGACAGGGGGAGGCTCACCCCTCCACTTT. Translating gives CASSTKLTGGGSPLHF.

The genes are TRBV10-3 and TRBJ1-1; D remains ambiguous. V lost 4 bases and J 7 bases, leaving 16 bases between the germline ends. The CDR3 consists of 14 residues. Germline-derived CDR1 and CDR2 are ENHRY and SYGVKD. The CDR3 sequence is CAISVRSARLEAFF. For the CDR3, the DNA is TGTGCCATCAGTGTTCGATCGGCCCGCCTTGAAGCTTTCTTT.

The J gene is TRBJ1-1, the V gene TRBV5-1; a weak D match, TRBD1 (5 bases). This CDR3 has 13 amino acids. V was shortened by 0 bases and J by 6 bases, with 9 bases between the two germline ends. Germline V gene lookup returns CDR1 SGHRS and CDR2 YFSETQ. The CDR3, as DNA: TGCGCCAGCAGCTTGGGTGGGGCCTCTGAAGCTTTCTTT. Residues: CASSLGGASEAFF.

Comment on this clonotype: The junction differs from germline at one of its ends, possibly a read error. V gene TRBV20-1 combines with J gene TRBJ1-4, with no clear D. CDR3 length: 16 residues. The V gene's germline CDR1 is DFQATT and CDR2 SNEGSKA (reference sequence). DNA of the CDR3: TGCAGTGCGAGAGGTAACGGGGTCTCGAACACTGAAAAACTGTTTTTT. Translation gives CSARGNGVSNTEKLFF.

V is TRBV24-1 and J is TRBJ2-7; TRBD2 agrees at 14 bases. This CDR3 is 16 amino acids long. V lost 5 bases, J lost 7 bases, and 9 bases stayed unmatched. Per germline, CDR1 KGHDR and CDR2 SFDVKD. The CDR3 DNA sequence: TGTGCCACCAGTGCCCCCGGGACTAGCGGGAGTCTGGAGCAGTACTTC. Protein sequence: CATSAPGTSGSLEQYF.

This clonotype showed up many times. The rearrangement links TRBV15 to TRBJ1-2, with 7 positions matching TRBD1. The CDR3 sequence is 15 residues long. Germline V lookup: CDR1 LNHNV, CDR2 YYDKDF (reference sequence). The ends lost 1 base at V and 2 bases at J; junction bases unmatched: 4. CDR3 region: CATSRGGGANYGYTF. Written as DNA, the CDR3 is TGTGCCACCAGCAGAGGAGGGGGCGCAAACTATGGCTACACCTTC.

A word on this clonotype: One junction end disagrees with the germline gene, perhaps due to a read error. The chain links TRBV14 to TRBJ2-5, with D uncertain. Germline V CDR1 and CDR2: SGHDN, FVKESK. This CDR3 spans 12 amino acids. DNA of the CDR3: TGTACCAGCAGCTCCCTTTGGGAGACCCAGTACTTC. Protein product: CTSSSLWETQYF.

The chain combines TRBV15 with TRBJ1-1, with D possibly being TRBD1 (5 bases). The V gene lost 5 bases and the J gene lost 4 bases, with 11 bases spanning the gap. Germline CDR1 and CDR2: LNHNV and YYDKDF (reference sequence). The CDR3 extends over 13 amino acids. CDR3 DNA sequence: TGTGCCACCAGCTCTAATACAGGCACTGAAGCTTTCTTT. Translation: CATSSNTGTEAFF. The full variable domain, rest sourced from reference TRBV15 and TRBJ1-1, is DAMVIQNPRYQVTQFGKPVTLSCSQTLNHNVMYWYQQKSSQAPKLLFHYYDKDFNNEADTPDNFQSRRPNTSFCFLDIRSPGLGDTAMYLCATSSNTGTEAFFGQGTRLTVV.

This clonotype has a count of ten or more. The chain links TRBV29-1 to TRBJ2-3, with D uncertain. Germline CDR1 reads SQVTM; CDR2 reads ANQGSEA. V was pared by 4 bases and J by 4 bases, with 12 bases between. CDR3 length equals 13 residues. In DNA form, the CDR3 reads TGCAGCGTTGCCCAGACTTTCGCAGATACGCAGTATTTT. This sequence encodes CSVAQTFADTQYF.